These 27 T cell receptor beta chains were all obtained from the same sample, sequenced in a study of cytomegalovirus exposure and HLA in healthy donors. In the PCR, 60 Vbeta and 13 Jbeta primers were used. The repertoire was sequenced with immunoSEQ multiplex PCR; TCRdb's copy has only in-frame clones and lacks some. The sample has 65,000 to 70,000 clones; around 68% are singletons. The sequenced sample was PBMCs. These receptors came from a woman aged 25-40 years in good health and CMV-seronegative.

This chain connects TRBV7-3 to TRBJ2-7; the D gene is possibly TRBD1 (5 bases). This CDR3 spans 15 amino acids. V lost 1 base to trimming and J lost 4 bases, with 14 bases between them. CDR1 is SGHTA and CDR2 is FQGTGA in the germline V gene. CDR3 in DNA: TGTGCCAGCAGCTTAAACCCCACCCCAGGGTACGAGCAGTACTTC. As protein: CASSLNPTPGYEQYF.

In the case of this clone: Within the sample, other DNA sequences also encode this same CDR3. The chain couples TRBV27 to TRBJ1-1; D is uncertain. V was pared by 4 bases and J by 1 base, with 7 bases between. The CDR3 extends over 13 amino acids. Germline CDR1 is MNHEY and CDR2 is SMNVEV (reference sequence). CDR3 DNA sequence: TGTGCCAGCAGTTATAGGAGGAACACTGAAGCTTTCTTT. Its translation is CASSYRRNTEAFF.

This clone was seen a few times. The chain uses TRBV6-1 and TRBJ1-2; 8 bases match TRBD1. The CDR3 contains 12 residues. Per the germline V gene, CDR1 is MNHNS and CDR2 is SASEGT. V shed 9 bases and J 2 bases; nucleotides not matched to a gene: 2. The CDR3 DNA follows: TGTGCCAGTCGGACAGGGAACTATGGCTACACCTTC. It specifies CASRTGNYGYTF.

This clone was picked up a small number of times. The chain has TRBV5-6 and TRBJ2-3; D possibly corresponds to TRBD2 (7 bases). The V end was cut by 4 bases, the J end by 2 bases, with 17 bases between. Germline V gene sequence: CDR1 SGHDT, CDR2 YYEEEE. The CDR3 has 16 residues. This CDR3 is CASSPRVGGHTDTQYF. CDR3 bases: TGTGCCAGCAGCCCCCGTGTGGGGGGGCACACAGATACGCAGTATTTT.

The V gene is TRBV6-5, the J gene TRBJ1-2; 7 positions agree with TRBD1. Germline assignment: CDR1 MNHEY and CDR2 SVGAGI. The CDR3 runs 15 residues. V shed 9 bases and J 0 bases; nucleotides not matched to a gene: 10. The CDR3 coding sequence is TGTGCCAGTTTCAAAAGGGGGACAGCTAACTATGGCTACACCTTC. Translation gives CASFKRGTANYGYTF.

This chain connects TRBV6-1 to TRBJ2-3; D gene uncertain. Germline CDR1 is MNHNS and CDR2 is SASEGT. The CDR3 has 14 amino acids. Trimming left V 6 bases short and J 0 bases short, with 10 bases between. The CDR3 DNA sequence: TGTGCCAGCAGCCCGACACAGAGCACAGATACGCAGTATTTT. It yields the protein CASSPTQSTDTQYF.

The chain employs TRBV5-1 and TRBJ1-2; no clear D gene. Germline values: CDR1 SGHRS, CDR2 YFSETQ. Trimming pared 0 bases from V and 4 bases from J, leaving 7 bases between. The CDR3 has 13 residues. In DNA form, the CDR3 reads TGCGCCAGCAGCTTGGCCGGGTTCTATGGCTACACCTTC. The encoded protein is CASSLAGFYGYTF. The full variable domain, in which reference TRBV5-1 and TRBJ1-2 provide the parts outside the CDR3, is KAGVTQTPRYLIKTRGQQVTLSCSPISGHRSVSWYQQTPGQGLQFLFEYFSETQRNKGNFPGRFSGRQFSNSRSEMNVSTLELGDSALYLCASSLAGFYGYTFGSGTRLTVV.

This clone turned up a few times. Here the CDR3 DNA reads TGTGCCAGCAGGCTACAGGGAATGAACACTGAAGCTTTCTTT. Translation gives CASRLQGMNTEAFF. This chain links TRBV2 with TRBJ1-1; perhaps TRBD1 as D (6 bases). The germline V gene encodes CDR1 SNHLY and CDR2 FYNNEI. The CDR3 loop spans 14 amino acids. V shed 6 bases and J shed 0 bases, with 11 bases lying between them. The full variable domain, in which reference TRBV2 and TRBJ1-1 provide the parts outside the CDR3, is EPEVTQTPSHQVTQMGQEVILRCVPISNHLYFYWYRQILGQKVEFLVSFYNNEISEKSEIFDDQFSVERPDGSNFTLKIRSTKLEDSAMYFCASRLQGMNTEAFFGQGTRLTVV.

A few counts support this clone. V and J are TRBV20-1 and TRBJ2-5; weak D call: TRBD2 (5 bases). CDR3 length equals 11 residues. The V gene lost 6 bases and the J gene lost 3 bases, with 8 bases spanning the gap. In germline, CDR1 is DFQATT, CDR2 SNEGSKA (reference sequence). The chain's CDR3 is CSAGKKETQYF. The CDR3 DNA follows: TGCAGTGCCGGGAAAAAAGAGACCCAGTACTTC.

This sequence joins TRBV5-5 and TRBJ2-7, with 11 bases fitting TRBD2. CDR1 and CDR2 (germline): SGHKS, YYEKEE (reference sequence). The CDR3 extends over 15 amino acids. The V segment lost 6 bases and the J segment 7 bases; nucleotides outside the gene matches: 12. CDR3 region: CASTALAGGPGEQYF. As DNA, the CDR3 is TGTGCCAGCACCGCTTTAGCGGGGGGGCCGGGTGAGCAGTACTTC.

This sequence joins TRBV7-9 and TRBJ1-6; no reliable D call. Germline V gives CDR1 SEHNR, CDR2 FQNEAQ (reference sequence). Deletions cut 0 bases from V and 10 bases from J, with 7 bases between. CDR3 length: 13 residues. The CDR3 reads CASSLAAQSPLHF. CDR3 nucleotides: TGTGCCAGCAGCTTAGCGGCACAATCACCCCTCCACTTT.

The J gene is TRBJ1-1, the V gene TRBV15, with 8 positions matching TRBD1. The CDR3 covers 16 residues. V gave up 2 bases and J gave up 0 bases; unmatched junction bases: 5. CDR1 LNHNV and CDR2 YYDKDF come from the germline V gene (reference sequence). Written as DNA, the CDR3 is TGTGCCACCAGCAGACCTCGACAGGGGATGAACACTGAAGCTTTCTTT. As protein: CATSRPRQGMNTEAFF.

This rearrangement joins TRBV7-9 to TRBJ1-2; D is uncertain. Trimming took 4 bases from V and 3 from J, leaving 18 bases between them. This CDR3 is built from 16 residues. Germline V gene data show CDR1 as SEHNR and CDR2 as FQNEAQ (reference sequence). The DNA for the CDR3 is TGTGCCAGCAGCTCCCCCCGGGGAGGGAAAGACTATGGCTACACCTTC. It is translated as CASSSPRGGKDYGYTF.

The CDR3 DNA follows: TGCGCCAGCAGCTTGGAGGGGGACGAGCAGTACTTC. Its protein product is CASSLEGDEQYF. The rearrangement joins TRBV5-1 to TRBJ2-7; tentatively, D is TRBD1 (6 bases). This CDR3 has 12 amino acids. Germline V CDR1 and CDR2: SGHRS, YFSETQ. Between the trimmed V and J ends, which lost 0 bases and 5 bases, there was a span of 6 bases.

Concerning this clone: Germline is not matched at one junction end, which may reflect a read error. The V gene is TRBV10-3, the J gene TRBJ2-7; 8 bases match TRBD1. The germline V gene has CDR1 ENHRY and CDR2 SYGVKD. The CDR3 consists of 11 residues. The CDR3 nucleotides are TGTGCCACAGCGGACAGGGAGATATGTGACTTC. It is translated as CATADREICDF.

CDR3 residues: CASSRSGTTRTDTQYF. CDR3 coding DNA: TGCGCCAGCAGTCGTAGCGGGACAACCCGGACCGATACGCAGTATTTT. The chain has TRBV4-1 and TRBJ2-3; 8 bases are a match to TRBD2. V lost 6 bases and J lost 6; bases outside the gene matches: 14. Germline CDR1 and CDR2: MGHRA and YSYEKL. This CDR3 is built from 16 residues.

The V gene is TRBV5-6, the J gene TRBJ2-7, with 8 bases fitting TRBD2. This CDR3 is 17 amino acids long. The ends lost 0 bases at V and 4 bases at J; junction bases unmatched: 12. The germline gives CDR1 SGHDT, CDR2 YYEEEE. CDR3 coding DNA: TGTGCCAGCAGCTTGGGGGCCGGGCGGGGGGCCGGGTACGAGCAGTACTTC. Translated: CASSLGAGRGAGYEQYF.

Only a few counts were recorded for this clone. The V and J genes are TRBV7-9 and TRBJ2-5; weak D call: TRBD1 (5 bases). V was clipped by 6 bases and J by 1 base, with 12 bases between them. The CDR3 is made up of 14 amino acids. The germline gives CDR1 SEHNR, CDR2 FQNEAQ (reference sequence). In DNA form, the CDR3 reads TGTGCCAGCAGGGGGCTCTTCGCCCAAGAGACCCAGTACTTC. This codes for CASRGLFAQETQYF.

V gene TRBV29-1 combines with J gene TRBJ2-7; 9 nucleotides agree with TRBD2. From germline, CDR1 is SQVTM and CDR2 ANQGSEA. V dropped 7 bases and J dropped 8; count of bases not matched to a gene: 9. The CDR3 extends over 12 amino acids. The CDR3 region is CSAGTSPTKQYF. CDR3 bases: TGCAGCGCCGGGACTAGCCCCACCAAGCAGTACTTC.

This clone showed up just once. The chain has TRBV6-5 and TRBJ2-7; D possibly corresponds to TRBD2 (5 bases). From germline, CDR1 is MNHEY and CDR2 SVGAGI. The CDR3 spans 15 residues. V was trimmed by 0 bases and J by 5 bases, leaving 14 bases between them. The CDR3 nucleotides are TGTGCCAGCAGTTACTCATCACGGGGTAGGAACGAGCAGTACTTC. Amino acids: CASSYSSRGRNEQYF.

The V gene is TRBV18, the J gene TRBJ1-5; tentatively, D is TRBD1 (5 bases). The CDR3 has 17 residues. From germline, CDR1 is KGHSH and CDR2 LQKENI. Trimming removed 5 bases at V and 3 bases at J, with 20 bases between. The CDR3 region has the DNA TGTGCCAGCTCAACAGGCTTGGGTACAGTAAACAATCAGCCCCAGCATTTT. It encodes CASSTGLGTVNNQPQHF.

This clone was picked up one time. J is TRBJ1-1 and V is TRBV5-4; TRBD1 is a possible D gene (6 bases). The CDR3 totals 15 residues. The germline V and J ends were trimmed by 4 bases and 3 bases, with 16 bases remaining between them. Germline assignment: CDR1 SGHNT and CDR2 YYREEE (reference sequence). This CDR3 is CASSPGGRAYTEAFF. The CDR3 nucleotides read TGTGCCAGCAGCCCGGGGGGCAGGGCCTACACTGAAGCTTTCTTT.

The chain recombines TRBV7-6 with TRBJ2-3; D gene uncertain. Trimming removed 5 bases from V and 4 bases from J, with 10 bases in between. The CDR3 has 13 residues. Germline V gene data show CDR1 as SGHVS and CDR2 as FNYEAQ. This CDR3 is CASSTTSPDTQYF. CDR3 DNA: TGTGCCAGCAGCACTACATCCCCAGATACGCAGTATTTT.

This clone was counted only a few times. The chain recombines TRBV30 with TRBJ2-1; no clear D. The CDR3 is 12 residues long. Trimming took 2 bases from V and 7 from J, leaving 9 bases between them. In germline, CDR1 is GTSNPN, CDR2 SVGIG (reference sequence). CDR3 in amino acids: CAWSPELNEQFF. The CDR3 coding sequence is TGTGCCTGGAGTCCGGAGTTGAATGAGCAGTTCTTC.

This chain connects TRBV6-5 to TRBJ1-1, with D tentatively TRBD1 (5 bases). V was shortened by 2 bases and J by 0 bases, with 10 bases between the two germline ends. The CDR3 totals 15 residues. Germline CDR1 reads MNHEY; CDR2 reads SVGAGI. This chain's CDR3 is CASSYVGRVNTEAFF. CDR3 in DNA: TGTGCCAGCAGTTACGTCGGCAGGGTGAACACTGAAGCTTTCTTT.

The CDR3 DNA follows: TGTGCCAGCAGAACCCTTCAGGGGCCCTATGGCTACACCTTC. Translating gives CASRTLQGPYGYTF. The chain employs TRBV28 and TRBJ1-2; a weak D match, TRBD1 (6 bases). The CDR3 is 14 amino acids. Germline V CDR1 and CDR2: MDHEN, SYDVKM. V lost 6 bases and J 4 bases, leaving 15 bases between the germline ends.

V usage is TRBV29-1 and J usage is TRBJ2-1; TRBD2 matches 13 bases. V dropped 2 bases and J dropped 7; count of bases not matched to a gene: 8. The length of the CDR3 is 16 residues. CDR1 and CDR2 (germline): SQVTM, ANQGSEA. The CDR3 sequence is CSVEMTSGRQGNEQFF. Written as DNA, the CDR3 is TGCAGCGTTGAAATGACTAGCGGGAGGCAGGGGAATGAGCAGTTCTTC.